Listed here are 30 T cell receptor beta chains from one sample, sequenced in a study of early stage breast cancer tumors. The table came from immunoSEQ multiplex PCR; TCRdb's copy has only in-frame clones and leaves some out. The repertoire holds approximately 39,000 clones, with 70% to 80% as singletons. The specimen sequenced was blood. Source of these receptors: a person aged 55 to 75 with breast cancer.

This sequence joins TRBV4-1 and TRBJ2-2, with D possibly being TRBD1 or TRBD2 (5 bases each). CDR3 length: 16 amino acids. V was cut by 5 bases and J by 2 bases, with 15 bases left in between. Germline values: CDR1 MGHRA, CDR2 YSYEKL. Written as DNA, the CDR3 is TGCGCCAGCAGCGCCGGAGAGGGGCCTAACACCGGGGAGCTGTTTTTT. It codes for CASSAGEGPNTGELFF.

The chain couples TRBV18 to TRBJ2-3; 11 bases match TRBD2. Germline V gene data show CDR1 as KGHSH and CDR2 as LQKENI. This CDR3 region has 20 residues. The ends lost 3 bases at V and 0 bases at J; junction bases unmatched: 14. CDR3 DNA: TGTGCCAGCTCACCCCTGACTAGCGGGGCGGCCAAATCTAGCACAGATACGCAGTATTTT. Translating it yields CASSPLTSGAAKSSTDTQYF.

This clone was found a few times. The J gene is TRBJ1-1, the V gene TRBV29-1, with a tentative D call TRBD1 (6 bases). V was cut by 6 bases and J by 4 bases, with 15 bases left in between. The germline gives CDR1 SQVTM, CDR2 ANQGSEA. The CDR3 runs 13 residues. The CDR3 spells CSVPGDAGTEAFF. In DNA, the CDR3 is TGCAGCGTCCCAGGGGACGCGGGCACTGAAGCTTTCTTT.

V is TRBV11-2 and J is TRBJ2-7, with a possible D match to TRBD1 (6 bases). CDR3 length: 15 amino acids. CDR1 is SGHAT, CDR2 FQNNGV, per germline. The germline V and J ends were trimmed by 5 bases and 0 bases, with 14 bases remaining between them. CDR3 amino acids: CASSPSGADSYEQYF. Written as DNA, the CDR3 is TGTGCCAGCAGCCCCTCAGGGGCGGACTCCTACGAGCAGTACTTC. The whole variable domain, remainder taken from reference TRBV11-2 and TRBJ2-7, is EAGVAQSPRYKIIEKRQSVAFWCNPISGHATLYWYQQILGQGPKLLIQFQNNGVVDDSQLPKDRFSAERLKGVDSTLKIQPAKLEDSAVYLCASSPSGADSYEQYFGPGTRLTVT.

This clone has just a few counts. The genes are TRBV5-1 and TRBJ1-1; D might be TRBD1 (5 bases). The CDR3 is 13 residues long. Trimming removed 5 bases from V and 1 base from J, with 9 bases in between. Per germline, CDR1 SGHRS and CDR2 YFSETQ. The CDR3 sequence: CASSPTGNTEAFF. CDR3 coding DNA: TGCGCCAGCAGTCCCACAGGGAACACTGAAGCTTTCTTT.

V and J are TRBV2 and TRBJ2-1; 12 bases agree with TRBD2. CDR1 is SNHLY, CDR2 FYNNEI, per germline. The junction had 13 bases not matched to a gene; V was cut back by 5 bases and J by 5 bases. The CDR3 is 18 residues long. CDR3 in DNA: TGTGCCAGCAGTCCCTTGGGGCTAGCGGGGGGGCTGAACAATGAGCAGTTCTTC. Its translation is CASSPLGLAGGLNNEQFF.

This clone was seen a handful of times. The genes are TRBV14 and TRBJ1-6; D is uncertain. The germline V and J ends were trimmed by 6 bases and 9 bases, with 21 bases remaining between them. The CDR3 is 16 amino acids. Germline V gene lookup returns CDR1 SGHDN and CDR2 FVKESK. The CDR3 reads CASSYRGGSSSSPLHF. CDR3 sequence (DNA): TGTGCCAGCAGTTACCGAGGCGGATCAAGTAGTTCACCCCTCCACTTT.

V gene TRBV6-4 combines with J gene TRBJ2-2; 9 nucleotides agree with TRBD2. The length of the CDR3 is 14 residues. Germline CDR1 MRHNA, CDR2 SNTAGT. The ends lost 7 bases at V and 5 bases at J; junction bases unmatched: 5. Here the CDR3 reads CASKAGGRTGELFF. DNA of the CDR3: TGTGCCAGCAAGGCGGGAGGGCGGACCGGGGAGCTGTTTTTT.

The chain joins TRBV5-6 to TRBJ1-1, with 12 bases matching TRBD1. The V gene end was trimmed by 2 bases and the J gene end by 8 bases; junction bases not matched to a gene: 7. Germline V gene sequence: CDR1 SGHDT, CDR2 YYEEEE. The CDR3 runs to 15 residues. The CDR3 sequence: CASSLGGTGGLEAFF. As DNA, the CDR3 is TGTGCCAGCAGCTTAGGGGGGACAGGGGGCCTCGAAGCTTTCTTT.

The chain carries TRBV18 and TRBJ1-4; TRBD1 might be the D (5 bases). Deletions cut 1 base from V and 5 bases from J, with 14 bases between. Per the germline V gene, CDR1 is KGHSH and CDR2 is LQKENI. This CDR3 has 16 amino acids. CDR3 DNA sequence: TGTGCCAGCTCACCACAAGTTCAGGGCGCGAATGAAAAACTGTTTTTT. This translates into CASSPQVQGANEKLFF.

V is TRBV7-2 and J is TRBJ2-3; D unclear. V lost 5 bases, J lost 0 bases, and 3 bases lay in between. In germline, CDR1 is SGHTA, CDR2 FQGNSA. The length of the CDR3 is 12 residues. Here the CDR3 reads CASSPSTDTQYF. CDR3 DNA: TGTGCCAGCAGCCCTAGCACAGATACGCAGTATTTT.

The chain links TRBV18 to TRBJ2-3; D remains ambiguous. CDR3 size: 13 residues. CDR1 is KGHSH, CDR2 LQKENI, per germline. Trimming left V 2 bases short and J 6 bases short, with 9 bases between. CDR3 amino acids: CASSPGLGDTQYF. The CDR3 DNA is TGTGCCAGCTCACCAGGCCTTGGGGATACGCAGTATTTT.

The chain joins TRBV6-6 to TRBJ1-2; a possible D gene is TRBD1 (6 bases). CDR1 is MNHNY, CDR2 SVGAGI, per germline (reference sequence). This CDR3 is 11 amino acids long. The CDR3 coding sequence is TGTGCTGATCGGGGGGCGAAGGGCTACACCTTC. It encodes CADRGAKGYTF.

V and J are TRBV5-4 and TRBJ1-3; D remains unclear. Trimming stripped 7 bases from V and 4 bases from J, with 12 bases between. The germline CDR1 and CDR2 sequences are SGHNT and YYREEE (reference sequence). This CDR3 is 13 amino acids long. The CDR3 spells CASVQAGGNTIYF. CDR3 nucleotides: TGTGCCAGCGTTCAGGCGGGGGGAAACACCATATATTTT.

CDR3 in amino acids: CASSLEVGQGGETQYF. The CDR3 DNA is TGTGCCAGCAGCTTGGAGGTCGGGCAGGGCGGGGAGACCCAGTACTTC. V gene TRBV5-6 combines with J gene TRBJ2-5; either TRBD1 or TRBD2 may supply D (5 bases each). The CDR3 contains 16 residues. V was trimmed by 0 bases and J by 5 bases, leaving 17 bases between them. Germline assignment: CDR1 SGHDT and CDR2 YYEEEE. Supplemented by reference TRBV5-6 and TRBJ2-5, the full variable domain reads DAGVTQSPTHLIKTRGQQVTLRCSPKSGHDTVSWYQQALGQGPQFIFQYYEEEERQRGNFPDRFSGHQFPNYSSELNVNALLLGDSALYLCASSLEVGQGGETQYFGPGTRLLVL.

The chain joins TRBV6-1 to TRBJ1-1; the D gene is possibly TRBD1 (5 bases). This CDR3 is built from 12 residues. Germline V gene data show CDR1 as MNHNS and CDR2 as SASEGT. Trimming stripped 10 bases from V and 6 bases from J, with 15 bases between. The CDR3 DNA is TGTGCCACCTTTCGGGGGAGGGCTGAAGCTTTCTTT. This encodes CATFRGRAEAFF.

The V call is TRBV6-5, the J call TRBJ2-7; TRBD2 matches at 10 bases. Germline V gene data show CDR1 as MNHEY and CDR2 as SVGAGI. Trimming cost V 7 bases and J 3 bases; bases outside gene matches: 9. This CDR3 is 15 amino acids long. The CDR3 nucleotides read TGTGCCAGCACCTCGTGGCTAGCGGGAGTCTACGAGCAGTACTTC. Its translation: CASTSWLAGVYEQYF.

This clone was seen a handful of times. The genes are TRBV7-2 and TRBJ1-1; D is perhaps TRBD1 (5 bases). Deletions cut 5 bases from V and 1 base from J, with 8 bases between. CDR3 length: 13 amino acids. Germline CDR1 and CDR2: SGHTA and FQGNSA. CDR3 sequence reads: CASSTTGNTEAFF. CDR3 nucleotides: TGTGCCAGCAGCACTACAGGGAACACTGAAGCTTTCTTT.

A few counts support this clone. The chain uses TRBV9 and TRBJ1-1; 9 bases agree with TRBD1. J lost 1 base, V lost 4 bases, and 5 bases had no gene match. The CDR3 runs to 15 residues. Germline values: CDR1 SGDLS, CDR2 YYNGEE. The CDR3 sequence is CASSSRTGANTEAFF. The CDR3 coding sequence is TGTGCCAGCAGCTCCCGGACAGGGGCGAACACTGAAGCTTTCTTT.

This clone was observed a handful of times. This chain joins TRBV7-3 and TRBJ1-1; D ambiguous. Trimming cost V 5 bases and J 5 bases, with 12 bases left between them. There are 13 residues in the CDR3. The germline V gene has CDR1 SGHTA and CDR2 FQGTGA. The CDR3 bases are TGTGCCAGCAGCCGCGGGAGGGAGACTGAAGCTTTCTTT. Translation gives CASSRGRETEAFF.

The chain carries TRBV19 and TRBJ2-7; D ambiguous. The germline gives CDR1 LNHDA, CDR2 SQIVND (reference sequence). The V end lost 0 bases, the J end lost 3 bases, and 9 bases lay between the germline ends. The CDR3 covers 14 residues. The CDR3 nucleotides are TGTGCCAGTAGTATAGAGGCGAGATTCTACGAGCAGTACTTC. Residues: CASSIEARFYEQYF. Supplemented by reference TRBV19 and TRBJ2-7, the full variable domain reads DGGITQSPKYLFRKEGQNVTLSCEQNLNHDAMYWYRQDPGQGLRLIYYSQIVNDFQKGDIAEGYSVSREKKESFPLTVTSAQKNPTAFYLCASSIEARFYEQYFGPGTRLTVT.

The V gene is TRBV19, the J gene TRBJ2-3; D may match TRBD1 or TRBD2 (6 bases each). V was shortened by 6 bases and J by 4 bases, with 11 bases between the two germline ends. The CDR3 consists of 13 residues. Looked up from germline, CDR1 is LNHDA and CDR2 is SQIVND (reference sequence). The CDR3 DNA sequence: TGTGCCAGTAGCCGTAGGGGGGCAGATACGCAGTATTTT. As protein: CASSRRGADTQYF.

V gene TRBV6-5 combines with J gene TRBJ1-5; TRBD1 aligns across 7 bases. CDR1 MNHEY and CDR2 SVGAGI come from the germline V gene. The CDR3 is made up of 14 amino acids. Trimming at V came to 6 bases and at J to 7 bases, leaving 9 bases not matched to a gene. CDR3 region: CASSSNRGPQPQHF. In DNA form, the CDR3 reads TGTGCCAGCAGCTCTAACAGGGGACCCCAGCCCCAGCATTTT.

The chain has TRBV6-6 and TRBJ1-1; possible D gene TRBD1, 5 bases. Trimming cost V 5 bases and J 1 base, with 8 bases left between them. Germline loops: CDR1 MNHNY, CDR2 SVGAGI (reference sequence). The CDR3 is made up of 13 amino acids. The CDR3, as DNA: TGTGCCAGCAGTCATGGACAGAACACTGAAGCTTTCTTT. Translated: CASSHGQNTEAFF.

This chain links TRBV9 with TRBJ2-7; TRBD2 might be the D (5 bases). Per germline, CDR1 SGDLS and CDR2 YYNGEE. This CDR3 comprises 13 residues. V was shortened by 0 bases and J by 3 bases, with 7 bases between the two germline ends. The CDR3 DNA follows: TGTGCCAGCAGCGTAGATCGGGGCTACGAGCAGTACTTC. Translation: CASSVDRGYEQYF.

V usage is TRBV2 and J usage is TRBJ2-7, with D perhaps being TRBD1 or TRBD2 (6 bases each). The CDR3 sequence is 15 residues long. Trimming removed 8 bases from V and 6 bases from J, with 23 bases in between. Looked up from germline, CDR1 is SNHLY and CDR2 is FYNNEI. The DNA of the CDR3 is TGTGCCAGCCGCTTCCGCGGGACAATCGCACCCGAGCAGTACTTC. This encodes CASRFRGTIAPEQYF.

This chain connects TRBV9 to TRBJ1-4; TRBD1 aligns across 7 bases. V lost 5 bases and J lost 8; bases outside the gene matches: 12. This CDR3 contains 15 residues. The germline CDR1 and CDR2 sequences are SGDLS and YYNGEE. The CDR3 bases are TGTGCCAGCAGTCGACAGGGTTTAGAAGGAGAAAAACTGTTTTTT. Translation: CASSRQGLEGEKLFF. Based on the CDR3 plus reference TRBV9 and TRBJ1-4, the full variable domain is DSGVTQTPKHLITATGQRVTLRCSPRSGDLSVYWYQQSLDQGLQFLIQYYNGEERAKGNILERFSAQQFPDLHSELNLSSLELGDSALYFCASSRQGLEGEKLFFGSGTQLSVL.

The rearrangement uses TRBV21-1 and TRBJ2-7; the D call of TRBD2 is as the table states it, not checked on the DNA. TRBV21-1 is designated a pseudogene. This CDR3 comprises 18 residues. CDR3 sequence: CASSNIDLRRPPTYEQYF. CDR3 coding DNA: TGTGCCAGCAGCAACATTGACCTTCGGAGGCCCCCTACCTACGAGCAGTACTTC.

V usage is TRBV20-1 and J usage is TRBJ1-2; D ambiguous. Per the germline V gene, CDR1 is DFQATT and CDR2 is SNEGSKA (reference sequence). The CDR3 spans 11 residues. Trimming removed 2 bases from V and 5 bases from J, with 6 bases in between. DNA for the CDR3: TGCAGTGCTAGATTGGGATATGGCTACACCTTC. It yields the protein CSARLGYGYTF.

This chain uses TRBV4-1 with TRBJ1-4; no reliable D call. Germline lookup yields CDR1 MGHRA and CDR2 YSYEKL. Deletions cut 1 base from V and 3 bases from J, with 15 bases between. CDR3 length: 17 amino acids. This chain's CDR3 is CASSQAPPLGPNEKLFF. The CDR3, as DNA: TGCGCCAGCAGCCAAGCTCCCCCCCTTGGACCTAATGAAAAACTGTTTTTT.